This T cell receptor beta chain was obtained from a study of cytomegalovirus exposure and HLA in healthy donors. The CDR3 is 16 residues long. In germline, CDR1 is MNHEY, CDR2 SVGAGI. V shed 2 bases and J 1 base; nucleotides not matched to a gene: 6. This clone has more than one count but fewer than ten. Its antigen is still unknown. The study's findings and limits: A cluster of highly shared sequence variants was likely a sequencing artifact.

PCR was performed using 60 Vbeta and 13 Jbeta primers. Profiling relied on immunoSEQ multiplex PCR, and the TCRdb table lists in-frame clones only, not all of them. The sample contains tens of thousands of clones, approximately 76% of which appear only once. This TCR was sampled from a woman in her thirties in good health and CMV-seropositive. Input material: PBMCs. The genes are TRBV6-5 and TRBJ2-7, with 9 positions matching TRBD1. CDR3 nucleotides: TGTGCCAGCAGTTACGGTCGGACAGGGGCTTCCTACGAGCAGTACTTC. This encodes CASSYGRTGASYEQYF.